Shown below are 14 T cell receptor beta chains from a single sample sequenced in a study of shared clonotypes between healthy human individuals. Assay: immunoSEQ multiplex PCR; the TCRdb copy retains only in-frame clones and omits some. The sample shows roughly 500,000 clones, over 60% of them seen only once. The sequenced sample consisted of PBMCs. Source of these receptors: a woman in her thirties or forties in good health. Some clones in this sample may be carry-over from other donors' samples.

This clone appeared once. This sequence joins TRBV28 and TRBJ1-1, with a possible D match to TRBD1 (5 bases). CDR3 length: 15 amino acids. Trimming took off 4 bases at V and 4 bases at J, with 16 bases between the two ends. Germline loops: CDR1 MDHEN, CDR2 SYDVKM. CDR3 residues: CASSSGGSWRTEAFF. The CDR3 DNA is TGTGCCAGCAGTTCGGGGGGGAGTTGGCGCACTGAAGCTTTCTTT.

This chain uses TRBV18 with TRBJ2-3; D is uncertain. The CDR3 extends over 12 amino acids. In germline, CDR1 is KGHSH, CDR2 LQKENI. The V end lost 1 base, the J end lost 3 bases, and 2 bases lay between the germline ends. The CDR3 DNA sequence: TGTGCCAGCTCACCACAGACAGATACGCAGTATTTT. Amino acids: CASSPQTDTQYF.

The genes are TRBV14 and TRBJ2-7; D unresolved. The V and J ends lost 4 bases and 4 bases respectively, with 8 bases between them. Per germline, CDR1 SGHDN and CDR2 FVKESK. The CDR3 totals 12 residues. CDR3 bases: TGTGCCAGCAGCCCCTCGGCTTACGAGCAGTACTTC. It is translated as CASSPSAYEQYF.

J is TRBJ1-5 and V is TRBV2; unclear D gene. This CDR3 comprises 14 residues. The germline gives CDR1 SNHLY, CDR2 FYNNEI. Trimming stripped 7 bases from V and 2 bases from J, with 12 bases between. The chain's CDR3 is CASMGKVGNQPQHF. CDR3 nucleotide sequence: TGTGCCAGCATGGGGAAGGTCGGCAATCAGCCCCAGCATTTT.

V gene TRBV2 combines with J gene TRBJ1-2; D is unresolved. CDR3 size: 15 residues. V lost 2 bases and J lost 4, with 14 bases in between. The germline V gene encodes CDR1 SNHLY and CDR2 FYNNEI. The CDR3 spells CASSESLDPGYGYTF. CDR3 in DNA: TGTGCCAGCAGTGAATCGCTGGATCCTGGCTATGGCTACACCTTC. Looking up the rest from reference TRBV2 and TRBJ1-2 gives the full variable domain: EPEVTQTPSHQVTQMGQEVILRCVPISNHLYFYWYRQILGQKVEFLVSFYNNEISEKSEIFDDQFSVERPDGSNFTLKIRSTKLEDSAMYFCASSESLDPGYGYTFGSGTRLTVV.

The rearrangement joins TRBV6-5 to TRBJ1-1; D may be TRBD1 (5 bases). The length of the CDR3 is 13 residues. Germline lookup yields CDR1 MNHEY and CDR2 SVGAGI. Trimming shortened V by 5 bases and J by 7 bases, and 14 bases separated the two germline ends. CDR3 nucleotides: TGTGCCAGCAGTCTAACAGGTGACGGTGAAGCTTTCTTT. This codes for CASSLTGDGEAFF.

This chain joins TRBV28 and TRBJ2-1, with 7 positions matching TRBD1. The CDR3 extends over 14 amino acids. In germline, CDR1 is MDHEN, CDR2 SYDVKM. Unmatched junction bases numbered 8, after V lost 5 bases and J lost 7 bases. DNA for the CDR3: TGTGCCAGCAGTACAACCCAGGGGGTGAATGAGCAGTTCTTC. Residues: CASSTTQGVNEQFF.

V gene TRBV10-3 combines with J gene TRBJ2-7, with 12 bases fitting TRBD2. The V segment lost 11 bases and the J segment 3 bases; nucleotides outside the gene matches: 8. Germline CDR1 reads ENHRY; CDR2 reads SYGVKD. The CDR3 has 14 residues. The CDR3 DNA is TGTGCCGCCCGGACTAGCGGGATGATCTACGAGCAGTACTTC. Protein: CAARTSGMIYEQYF.

To note about this clone: This may come from a read error, since a much larger clone is one base off. This chain uses TRBV30 with TRBJ2-5, with a tentative D call TRBD2 (7 bases). The J call may be incorrect, as the DNA end agrees better with TRBJ2-7. The CDR3 is made up of 16 amino acids. Germline V gives CDR1 GTSNPN, CDR2 SVGIG (reference sequence). CDR3 DNA: TGTGCCTGGAGTGTACGGGGGGCAGGGAAAGGCTACGAGCAGTACTTC. Its translation: CAWSVRGAGKGYEQYF.

The J gene is TRBJ2-1, the V gene TRBV7-3; D uncertain. Trimming removed 1 base from V and 2 bases from J, with 6 bases in between. Per the germline V gene, CDR1 is SGHTA and CDR2 is FQGTGA. This CDR3 is built from 14 residues. CDR3 DNA: TGTGCCAGCAGCTTAAACAGAGCCTACAATGAGCAGTTCTTC. Amino acid sequence: CASSLNRAYNEQFF.

The chain links TRBV9 to TRBJ1-3; D is perhaps TRBD1 (5 bases). This CDR3 has 15 amino acids. The V gene lost 0 bases and the J gene lost 2 bases, with 9 bases spanning the gap. Per germline, CDR1 SGDLS and CDR2 YYNGEE. As DNA, the CDR3 is TGTGCCAGCAGCGTAGGAGGGGAACCTGGAAACACCATATATTTT. This encodes CASSVGGEPGNTIYF.

In its sample, this clone was seen once. The genes are TRBV5-1 and TRBJ2-7, with 7 bases fitting TRBD2. From germline, CDR1 is SGHRS and CDR2 YFSETQ. The ends lost 2 bases at V and 6 bases at J; junction bases unmatched: 2. The CDR3 contains 12 residues. This CDR3 reads CASSFSGGEQYF. Here the CDR3 DNA reads TGCGCCAGCAGCTTCTCGGGAGGCGAGCAGTACTTC.

The rearrangement joins TRBV19 to TRBJ1-5; the D is unclear. V was trimmed by 7 bases and J by 7 bases, leaving 11 bases between them. Per the germline V gene, CDR1 is LNHDA and CDR2 is SQIVND (reference sequence). This CDR3 comprises 12 residues. The chain's CDR3 is CASTVRSQPQHF. Written as DNA, the CDR3 is TGTGCCAGTACGGTCAGGTCACAGCCCCAGCATTTT.

This chain's CDR3 is CASGNTGELFF. The CDR3 region has the DNA TGTGCCAGCGGAAACACCGGGGAGCTGTTTTTT. The chain has TRBV7-7 and TRBJ2-2; no firm D call. Trimming pared 8 bases from V and 2 bases from J, leaving 3 bases between. Germline V gene lookup returns CDR1 SSHAT and CDR2 FNYEAQ (reference sequence). CDR3 length: 11 residues.